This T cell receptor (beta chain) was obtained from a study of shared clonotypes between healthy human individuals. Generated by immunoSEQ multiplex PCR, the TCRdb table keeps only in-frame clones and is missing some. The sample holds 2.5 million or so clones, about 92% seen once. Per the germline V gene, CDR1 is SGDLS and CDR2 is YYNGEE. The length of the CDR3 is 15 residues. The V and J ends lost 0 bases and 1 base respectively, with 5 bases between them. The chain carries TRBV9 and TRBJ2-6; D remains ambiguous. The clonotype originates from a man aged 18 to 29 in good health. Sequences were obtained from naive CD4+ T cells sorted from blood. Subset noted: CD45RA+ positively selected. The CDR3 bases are TGTGCCAGCAGCGTAGGAAGATCTGGGGCCAACGTCCTGACTTTC. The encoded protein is CASSVGRSGANVLTF. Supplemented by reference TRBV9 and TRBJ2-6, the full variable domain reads DSGVTQTPKHLITATGQRVTLRCSPRSGDLSVYWYQQSLDQGLQFLIQYYNGEERAKGNILERFSAQQFPDLHSELNLSSLELGDSALYFCASSVGRSGANVLTFGAGSRLTVL.